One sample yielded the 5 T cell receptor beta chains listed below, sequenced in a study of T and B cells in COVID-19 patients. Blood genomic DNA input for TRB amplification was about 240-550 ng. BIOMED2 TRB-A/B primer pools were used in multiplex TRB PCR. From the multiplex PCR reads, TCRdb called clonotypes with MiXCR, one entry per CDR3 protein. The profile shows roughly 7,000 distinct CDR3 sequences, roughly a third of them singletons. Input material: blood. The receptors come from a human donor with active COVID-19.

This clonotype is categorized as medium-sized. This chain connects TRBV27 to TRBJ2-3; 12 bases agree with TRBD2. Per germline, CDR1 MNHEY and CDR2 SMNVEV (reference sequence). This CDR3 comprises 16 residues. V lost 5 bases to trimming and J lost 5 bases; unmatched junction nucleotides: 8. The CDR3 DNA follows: TGTGCCAGCAGTCAGACTAGCGGGGGAATAAGAGATACGCAGTATTTT. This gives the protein CASSQTSGGIRDTQYF.

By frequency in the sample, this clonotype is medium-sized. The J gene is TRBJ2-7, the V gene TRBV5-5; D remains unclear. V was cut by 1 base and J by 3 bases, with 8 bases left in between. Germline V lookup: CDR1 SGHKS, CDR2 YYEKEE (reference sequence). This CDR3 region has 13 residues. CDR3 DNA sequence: TGTGCCAGCAGCTTGTTGGGAAACTACGAGCAGTACTTC. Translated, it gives CASSLLGNYEQYF.

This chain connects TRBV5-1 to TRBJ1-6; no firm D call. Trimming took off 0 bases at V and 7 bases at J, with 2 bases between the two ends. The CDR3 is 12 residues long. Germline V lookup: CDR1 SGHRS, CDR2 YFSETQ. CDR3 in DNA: TGCGCCAGCAGCTTGGGGAATTCACCCCTCCACTTT. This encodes CASSLGNSPLHF.

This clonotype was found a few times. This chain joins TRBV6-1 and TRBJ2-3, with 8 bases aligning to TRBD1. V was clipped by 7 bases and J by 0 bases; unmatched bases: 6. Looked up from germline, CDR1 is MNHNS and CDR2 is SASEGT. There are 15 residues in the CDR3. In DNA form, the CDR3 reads TGTGCCAGCATTCCGGACAGGGCGAGCACAGATACGCAGTATTTT. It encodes CASIPDRASTDTQYF.

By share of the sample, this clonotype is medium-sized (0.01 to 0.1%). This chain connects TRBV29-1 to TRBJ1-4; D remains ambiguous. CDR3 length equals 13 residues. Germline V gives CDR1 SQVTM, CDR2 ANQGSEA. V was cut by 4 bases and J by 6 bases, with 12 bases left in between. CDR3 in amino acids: CSVGGRTDEKLFF. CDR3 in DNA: TGCAGCGTTGGAGGAAGGACGGATGAAAAACTGTTTTTT.